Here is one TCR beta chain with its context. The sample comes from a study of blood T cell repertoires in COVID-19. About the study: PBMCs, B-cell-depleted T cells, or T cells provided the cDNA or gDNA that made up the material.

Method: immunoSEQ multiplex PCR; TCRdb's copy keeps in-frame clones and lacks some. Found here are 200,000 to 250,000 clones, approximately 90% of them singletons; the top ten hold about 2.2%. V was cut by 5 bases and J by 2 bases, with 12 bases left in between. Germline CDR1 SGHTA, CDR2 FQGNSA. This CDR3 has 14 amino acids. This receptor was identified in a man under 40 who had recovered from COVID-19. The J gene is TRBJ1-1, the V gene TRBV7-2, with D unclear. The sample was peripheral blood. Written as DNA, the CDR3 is TGTGCCAGCAGCCCTGGGAGCGGAAACACTGAAGCTTTCTTT. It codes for CASSPGSGNTEAFF.